These T cell receptor beta chains were read from a single sample in a study of shared clonotypes between healthy human individuals. Only in-frame clones appear in the TCRdb table, and some are missing; sequencing was by immunoSEQ multiplex PCR. The sample contains about 490,000 clones, about 80% of which appear only once. The sample consisted of PBMCs. The receptor source for this set is a woman in her thirties or forties in good health. Some clones in this sample may be carry-over from other donors' samples. The CDR3 runs from the conserved cysteine through the conserved F or W. A D gene is named only where the DNA matches it firmly. A row's size may be missing; if present it is once, few, many or a size class.

>NA|TRBV27|once|TRBJ2-7
TGTGCCAGCAGTTTAAGGAGGGGGCCTTACGAGCAGTACTTC
CASSLRRGPYEQYF
>NA|TRBV18|NA|TRBJ1-1
TGTGCCAGCTCACCACTATCTAAAGGGACGAACACTGAAGCTTTCTTT
CASSPLSKGTNTEAFF
>TRBD1|TRBV5-4|NA|TRBJ2-7
TGTGCCAGCCGCCGGGACAGGGAGTCTGACGAGCAGTACTTC
CASRRDRESDEQYF
>TRBD1|TRBV6-1|NA|TRBJ2-7
TGTGCCAGCAAAGGACAGGGGTGGTACGAGCAGTACTTC
CASKGQGWYEQYF
>TRBD1|TRBV6-4|few|TRBJ2-7
TGTGCCAGCAAAGAAGGGGGCCAGCCAGACTACGAGCAGTACTTC
CASKEGGQPDYEQYF
>NA|TRBV18|few|TRBJ1-5
TGTGCCAGCTCACCACTGGCAGACCTCAATCAGCCCCAGCATTTT
CASSPLADLNQPQHF
>NA|TRBV28|NA|TRBJ2-1
TGTGCCAGCAGTCCCCGTCAGTATGAGCAGTTCTTC
CASSPRQYEQFF
>NA|TRBV19|NA|TRBJ1-1
TGTGCCAGTAGTATACAGGGCGGCACTGAAGCTTTCTTT
CASSIQGGTEAFF
>TRBD2|TRBV6-1|NA|TRBJ2-1
TGTGCCAGCAGTGGCCTAGCGGGAGGCGGTAATGAGCAGTTCTTC
CASSGLAGGGNEQFF
>NA|TRBV19|NA|TRBJ1-3
TGTGCCAGTAGGCCGAATACGGGGTCTGGAAACACCATATATTTT
CASRPNTGSGNTIYF
>NA|TRBV2|NA|TRBJ1-4
TGTGCCAGCAGGGAGTCGTATGAAAAACTGTTTTTT
CASRESYEKLFF
>NA|TRBV7-2|few|TRBJ2-4
TGTGCCAGCAGCTCCGGGACTCTGAAAAACATTCAGTACTTC
CASSSGTLKNIQYF